This T cell receptor (beta chain) was captured by sequencing in a study of Graves' ophthalmopathy and Graves' hyperthyroidism. Study conclusions and caveats: Built on 13 signatures, a model told ophthalmopathy apart from stable hyperthyroidism with 87.88% sensitivity and approximately 81% specificity. Blood contained most expanded thyroid clonotypes exceeding 0.001 frequency.

Uncontrolled infections, other autoimmune diseases, pregnancy or lactation barred patients from enrollment. A volume of 8 to 10 ml of fresh peripheral blood supplied the PBMCs. Amplification of TCR beta CDR3 regions used RNA transcripts. The first-round RT-PCR employed HTBI primers together with the Qiagen OneStep RT-PCR kit. A multiplex PCR was then performed as the second round. TCRdb recomputed calls from the multiplex PCR reads with MiXCR, one row per CDR3 protein. The sample carries some 160,000 distinct CDR3 sequences, approximately 40% recorded once. Germline-derived CDR1 and CDR2 are KGHDR and SFDVKD. This CDR3 is 14 amino acids long. The junction had 8 bases not matched to a gene; V was cut back by 4 bases and J by 7 bases. This clonotype occurred many times. Its antigen is unidentified.

The sample taken for sequencing was peripheral blood. The receptor was isolated from a man aged 25-40 years with Graves' ophthalmopathy. V usage is TRBV24-1 and J usage is TRBJ1-2, with TRBD1 identical over 7 bases. The CDR3 spells CATSEPTGVSGYTF. The CDR3 bases are TGTGCCACCAGTGAACCTACAGGGGTGTCTGGCTACACCTTC.